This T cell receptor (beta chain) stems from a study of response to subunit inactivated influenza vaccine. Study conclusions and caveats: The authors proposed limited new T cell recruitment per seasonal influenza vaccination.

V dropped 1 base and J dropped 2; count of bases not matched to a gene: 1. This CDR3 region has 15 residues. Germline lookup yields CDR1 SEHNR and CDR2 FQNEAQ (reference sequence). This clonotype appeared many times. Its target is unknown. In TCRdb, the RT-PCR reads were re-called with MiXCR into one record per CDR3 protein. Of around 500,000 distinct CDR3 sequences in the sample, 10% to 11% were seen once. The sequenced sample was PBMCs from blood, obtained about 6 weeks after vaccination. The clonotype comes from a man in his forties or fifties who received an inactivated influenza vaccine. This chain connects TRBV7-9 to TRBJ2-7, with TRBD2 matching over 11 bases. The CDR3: CASSLVTSGTYEQYF. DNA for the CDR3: TGTGCCAGCAGCTTAGTGACTAGCGGGACCTACGAGCAGTACTTC.